Following are 18 T cell receptor beta chains from one sample sequenced in a study of cytomegalovirus exposure and HLA in healthy donors. The PCR had 60 Vbeta and 13 Jbeta primers. TCRdb keeps only in-frame clones here, not all; method: immunoSEQ multiplex PCR. The data show 200,000 or so clones, 75% to 85% seen once. Sequencing was carried out using PBMCs. These receptors came from a girl aged 10-17 years in good health and CMV-seronegative.

This clone was counted only a few times. V usage is TRBV29-1 and J usage is TRBJ1-5; possible D gene TRBD1, 5 bases. Between the trimmed V and J ends, which lost 6 bases and 0 bases, there was a span of 9 bases. CDR1 is SQVTM and CDR2 is ANQGSEA in the germline V gene. The CDR3 has 13 residues. The CDR3 reads CSVGRDSNQPQHF. CDR3 bases: TGCAGCGTGGGCAGGGATAGCAATCAGCCCCAGCATTTT.

This rearrangement joins TRBV2 to TRBJ1-5; unclear D gene. CDR3 length equals 14 residues. The V end was cut by 6 bases, the J end by 0 bases, with 9 bases between. CDR1 SNHLY and CDR2 FYNNEI come from the germline V gene. In nucleotides, the CDR3 is TGTGCCAGCAGCCGCGGGTATAGCAATCAGCCCCAGCATTTT. Translation: CASSRGYSNQPQHF.

The genes are TRBV6-1 and TRBJ1-6, with 7 bases fitting TRBD1. The germline gives CDR1 MNHNS, CDR2 SASEGT. This CDR3 has 15 amino acids. The V segment lost 8 bases and the J segment 3 bases; nucleotides outside the gene matches: 7. CDR3 loop: CASHPTGYYNSPLHF. DNA for the CDR3: TGTGCCAGCCACCCGACAGGGTACTATAATTCACCCCTCCACTTT.

The genes are TRBV30 and TRBJ1-5; TRBD1 might be the D (5 bases). Per the germline V gene, CDR1 is GTSNPN and CDR2 is SVGIG (reference sequence). The CDR3 is made up of 13 amino acids. V gave up 7 bases and J gave up 4 bases, with 14 bases separating them. The CDR3 bases are TGTGCCTTCACGGACCGACAGAATCAGCCCCAGCATTTT. The encoded protein is CAFTDRQNQPQHF.

The sample holds a few counts of this clone. The chain uses TRBV5-5 and TRBJ2-7; D is possibly TRBD1 (6 bases). The CDR3 contains 14 residues. CDR1 and CDR2 from the germline V gene are SGHKS and YYEKEE (reference sequence). V was clipped by 4 bases and J by 9 bases, with 20 bases between them. CDR3 coding DNA: TGTGCCAGCAGCCCGGACAGTAGTCAGTTCGGGCAGTACTTC. It codes for CASSPDSSQFGQYF.

With regard to this clone: Relative to the germline gene, one junction end is altered; a read error may explain this. The chain has TRBV7-9 and TRBJ1-1, with D possibly matching TRBD1 (5 bases). The CDR3 is made up of 17 amino acids. CDR1 SEHNR and CDR2 FQNEAQ come from the germline V gene (reference sequence). This CDR3 is CSSSFPSSAGTNTEAFF. DNA for the CDR3: TGTTCCAGCAGCTTCCCAAGTTCGGCGGGGACGAACACTGAAGCTTTCTTT.

The chain joins TRBV2 to TRBJ1-5, with TRBD1 identical over 10 bases. Unmatched junction bases numbered 3, after V lost 5 bases and J lost 5 bases. The length of the CDR3 is 14 residues. Germline CDR1 reads SNHLY; CDR2 reads FYNNEI. The CDR3 DNA reads TGTGCCAGCAGTAGGGACAGGGGAGATCAGCCCCAGCATTTT. Translation: CASSRDRGDQPQHF.

This clone was seen a handful of times. This sequence joins TRBV6-5 and TRBJ1-1, with D perhaps TRBD1 (5 bases). CDR1 and CDR2 (germline): MNHEY, SVGAGI. Trimming pared 6 bases from V and 3 bases from J, leaving 11 bases between. The CDR3 runs 13 residues. The CDR3: CASSFDRDTEAFF. The CDR3 region has the DNA TGTGCCAGCAGCTTCGACAGAGACACTGAAGCTTTCTTT.

This chain connects TRBV12-2 to TRBJ2-5; TRBD1, the table's D call, lacks a check against the DNA. TRBV12-2 is a documented pseudogene. The CDR3 has 15 residues. Written as DNA, the CDR3 is TGTGCAAGTCGCTTCCCCACTACAGGGGAAGAGACCCAGTACTTC. It codes for CASRFPTTGEETQYF.

The rearrangement uses TRBV6-1 and TRBJ1-1; D perhaps matches TRBD1 (5 bases). V lost 1 base to trimming and J lost 7 bases, with 19 bases between them. Per the germline V gene, CDR1 is MNHNS and CDR2 is SASEGT. This CDR3 contains 16 residues. The CDR3 region is CASSEGSRREGFEAFF. The CDR3 nucleotides read TGTGCCAGCAGTGAAGGAAGTCGCAGGGAGGGCTTTGAAGCTTTCTTT.

The J gene is TRBJ1-3, the V gene TRBV5-1, with 8 bases fitting TRBD1. Germline loops: CDR1 SGHRS, CDR2 YFSETQ. The J segment lost 1 base and the V segment lost 4 bases, leaving 7 bases of the junction unmatched. CDR3 length: 16 residues. The CDR3 DNA reads TGCGCCAGCAGCCGGGACAGGACGAGATCTGGAAACACCATATATTTT. Its protein product is CASSRDRTRSGNTIYF.

The V call is TRBV4-3, the J call TRBJ1-2; D might be TRBD1 (6 bases). Germline CDR1 is LGHNA and CDR2 is YSLEER. With 0 bases removed from V and 7 bases from J, the gap between germline ends came to 15 bases. This CDR3 contains 15 residues. CDR3 region: CASSQDLGGRFGYTF. In DNA form, the CDR3 reads TGCGCCAGCAGCCAAGATTTGGGGGGGCGGTTTGGCTACACCTTC.

The chain combines TRBV5-6 with TRBJ2-1, with D hard to call. This CDR3 is built from 14 residues. V was pared by 9 bases and J by 6 bases, with 19 bases between. The germline V gene encodes CDR1 SGHDT and CDR2 YYEEEE. CDR3 coding DNA: TGTGCCACTGTGACCCGGTCAACGGGCAATGAGCAGTTCTTC. This encodes CATVTRSTGNEQFF.

The chain has TRBV19 and TRBJ1-1; the D gene is possibly TRBD1 (6 bases). Germline CDR1 and CDR2: LNHDA and SQIVND (reference sequence). The CDR3 length is 14 residues. With 3 bases removed from V and 1 base from J, the gap between germline ends came to 9 bases. CDR3: CASSIGTPNTEAFF. In nucleotides, the CDR3 is TGTGCCAGTAGTATCGGGACACCGAACACTGAAGCTTTCTTT.

The CDR3 coding sequence is TGTGCCAGCACCGCTGGGGGGGAAGCTTTCTTT. It codes for CASTAGGEAFF. The rearrangement uses TRBV2 and TRBJ1-1, with D maybe TRBD1 (5 bases). The CDR3 runs 11 residues. Trimming took off 7 bases at V and 8 bases at J, with 11 bases between the two ends. The germline V gene encodes CDR1 SNHLY and CDR2 FYNNEI.

This sequence joins TRBV6-6 and TRBJ1-3; TRBD1 might be the D (5 bases). Germline V gives CDR1 MNHNY, CDR2 SVGAGI (reference sequence). V dropped 6 bases and J dropped 0 bases, with 15 bases sitting between them. The CDR3 loop spans 16 amino acids. The CDR3 region is CASRPPTDISGNTIYF. The CDR3 DNA follows: TGTGCCAGCAGACCTCCGACAGATATCTCTGGAAACACCATATATTTT.

The V call is TRBV30, the J call TRBJ2-5; 8 bases map to TRBD2. From germline, CDR1 is GTSNPN and CDR2 SVGIG (reference sequence). The junction had 8 bases not matched to a gene; V was cut back by 1 base and J by 1 base. This CDR3 region has 16 residues. This CDR3 reads CAWSAAASGRQETQYF. The CDR3 DNA follows: TGTGCCTGGAGTGCCGCCGCTAGCGGGCGCCAAGAGACCCAGTACTTC.

This sequence joins TRBV2 and TRBJ2-6, with 7 bases lining up with TRBD1. The V and J ends lost 3 bases and 1 base, in that order; junction bases with no gene match: 6. The CDR3 covers 17 residues. In germline, CDR1 is SNHLY, CDR2 FYNNEI. The CDR3 DNA is TGTGCCAGCAGTGAGCCGGGACAGACTTCTGGGGCCAACGTCCTGACTTTC. This sequence encodes CASSEPGQTSGANVLTF.